Here is one T cell receptor beta chain with its context. The sample originates from a study of blood T cell repertoires in COVID-19. In the study overall: From T cells, B-cell-depleted T cells, or PBMCs came the material, which was cDNA or gDNA.

The data were produced by immunoSEQ multiplex PCR, yet TCRdb's version contains in-frame clones alone and is incomplete. The table has some 150,000 clones, around four fifths seen once. V lost 0 bases, J lost 3 bases, and 11 bases lay in between. Germline V gene sequence: CDR1 MNHEY, CDR2 SVGAGI. The length of the CDR3 is 15 residues. J is TRBJ1-1 and V is TRBV6-5; possible D gene TRBD1, 6 bases. The clonotype was recovered from a human donor in a cohort sampled during active COVID-19. Sequencing used peripheral blood. In nucleotides, the CDR3 is TGTGCCAGCAGTTACTCGGCGGGGGCTGACACTGAAGCTTTCTTT. Its protein is CASSYSAGADTEAFF.